Sequencing of this T cell receptor beta chain was carried out in a study of cytomegalovirus exposure and HLA in healthy donors. Study-level findings and limits: In a later analysis, CMV-associated beta chains were mostly HLA-associated, it appeared. An apparent linkage of common viral pathogens to several of the most significant clusters emerged in a later analysis.

Of note for this clone: What it binds is unknown.

Germline V CDR1 and CDR2: MNHEY, SVGAGI. Trimming removed 2 bases from V and 7 bases from J; junction bases left unmatched: 3. This CDR3 comprises 14 residues. Researchers ran the PCR with 60 Vbeta and 13 Jbeta primers. The protocol was immunoSEQ multiplex PCR, while the TCRdb copy is restricted to in-frame clones and leaves out a portion. The sample table sets out some 120,000 clones. The rearrangement links TRBV6-5 to TRBJ1-2, with 11 bases lining up with TRBD1. The sequenced sample consisted of PBMCs. The receptor's source is a man in his forties in good health and CMV-seronegative. The CDR3, as DNA: TGTGCCAGCAGTTACAGGACAGGGGGCCGTGGCTACACCTTC. It yields the protein CASSYRTGGRGYTF.